The rows below give T cell receptor beta chains drawn from one sample of a study of T cells in Graves' hyperthyroidism and ophthalmopathy. TCRdb analysed the multiplex PCR reads with MiXCR anew, one entry per CDR3 protein. The top ten hold about 34% of the sample, which has around 690,000 distinct CDR3 sequences, under 25% seen once. Sequences were obtained from blood. These receptors all stem from a man aged 25-45 years with Graves' ophthalmopathy. CDR3s include the opening cysteine and the closing phenylalanine or tryptophan. The order of the fields is D gene, clone size, V gene, CDR3 length, J gene, CDR3 DNA, CDR3 protein. A D gene is named only where the DNA matches it firmly. Some rows mark clone size as missing; the rest say once, few, many or name a class of expanded clone.

>TRBD2|few|TRBV7-9|12|TRBJ2-1
TGTGCCAGCAGCCTAAAACTAGCGGAGCTGTTCTTC
CASSLKLAELFF
>NA|many|TRBV24-1|14|TRBJ2-2
TGTGCCACCAGCGGCAGCACGAACACCGGGGAGCTGTTTTTT
CATSGSTNTGELFF
>NA|few|TRBV7-9|15|TRBJ2-2
TGTGCCAGCAGCCCCGCGGGTGGCAGTGACGGGGAGCTGTTTTTT
CASSPAGGSDGELFF
>NA|NA|TRBV28|15|TRBJ2-2
TGTGCCAGCAGTTTAGGCAGCAGGGTCACCGGGGAGCTGTTTTTT
CASSLGSRVTGELFF
>TRBD1|NA|TRBV3-1|15|TRBJ2-7
TGTGCCAGCAGCCTTTACTCCGGGACAGCCTACGAGCAGTACTTC
CASSLYSGTAYEQYF
>NA|few|TRBV5-1|15|TRBJ1-6
TGCGCCAGCAGCTTGTCTTCAGGAAAAGAGTCACCCCTCCACTTT
CASSLSSGKESPLHF
>NA|NA|TRBV7-9|12|TRBJ1-3
TGTGCCTCGTCGGGGGCTGGAAACACCATATATTTT
CASSGAGNTIYF
>TRBD2|few|TRBV29-1|15|TRBJ2-2
TGCAGCGTTGGGGCCCTAGCGGAGAACACCGGGGAGCTGTTTTTT
CSVGALAENTGELFF
>NA|many|TRBV6-2/TRBV6-3|13|TRBJ2-7
TGTGCCAGCAGCAAAGGGGGTAGGGGCGAGCAGTACTTC
CASSKGGRGEQYF
>TRBD2|NA|TRBV27|17|TRBJ2-3
TGTGCCAGCAGTCCGGGACTAGCGGGACCCAGCACAGATACGCAGTATTTT
CASSPGLAGPSTDTQYF
>NA|many|TRBV28|13|TRBJ1-5
TGTGCCAGCAGTTTTGGGGTCAATCAGCCCCAGCATTTT
CASSFGVNQPQHF
>TRBD1|NA|TRBV19|13|TRBJ2-1
TGTGCCAGCGGACAGGGGGTTGTCAATGAGCAGTTCTTC
CASGQGVVNEQFF
>TRBD2|NA|TRBV6-5|17|TRBJ2-7
TGTGCCAGCAGTTACAGGACTAGCGGTACAATCTCCTACGAGCAGTACTTC
CASSYRTSGTISYEQYF
>TRBD1|many|TRBV6-6|22|TRBJ2-1
TGTGCCAGCAGTTACGCAAGATTTACCGGGACAGGGCGGAGGTGGATGAACAATGAGCAGTTCTTC
CASSYARFTGTGRRWMNNEQFF
>NA|many|TRBV20-1|13|TRBJ1-1
TGCAGTGCTAGCGGACAGAGGTTTACTGAAGCTTTCTTT
CSASGQRFTEAFF
>NA|NA|TRBV27|13|TRBJ1-1
TGTGCCAGCAGTTACATTCCCATCGGTGAAGCTTTCTTT
CASSYIPIGEAFF
>NA|NA|TRBV19|16|TRBJ2-1
TGTGCCAGTGCCACCGCCGAAGGCGGCCTTTACAATGAGCAGTTCTTC
CASATAEGGLYNEQFF
>NA|many|TRBV7-2|14|TRBJ1-1
TGTGCCAGCGGAGTCTCTGGGGGCGGCACTGAAGCTTTCTTT
CASGVSGGGTEAFF
>TRBD1|many|TRBV5-6|15|TRBJ2-5
TGTGCCAGCAGCGGACAGGGGGCTGGGCAAGAGACCCAGTACTTC
CASSGQGAGQETQYF
>NA|many|TRBV20-1|14|TRBJ2-7
TGCAGTGCCAAGGACCGAGTTGACTCCTACGAGCAGTACTTC
CSAKDRVDSYEQYF
>NA|few|TRBV20-1|12|TRBJ1-1
TGCAGTGTCCTCGTCGGGGACACTGAAGCTTTCTTT
CSVLVGDTEAFF
>NA|NA|TRBV6-5|16|TRBJ2-1
TGTGCCAGCAGTTACTCTGGCGGGCCGCTACACAATGAGCAGTTCTTC
CASSYSGGPLHNEQFF
>TRBD1|many|TRBV28|14|TRBJ1-2
TGTGCCAGCAGTTTAGGGACAGGGGGCTATGGCTACACCTTC
CASSLGTGGYGYTF
>TRBD2|once|TRBV19|12|TRBJ2-7
TGTGCCGAAGTAGCGGGACCTCACGAGCAGTACTTC
CAEVAGPHEQYF
>NA|NA|TRBV5-1|11|TRBJ2-7
TGCGCCAGCAGCTTGCATCACGAGCAGTACTTC
CASSLHHEQYF
>TRBD2|NA|TRBV7-9|14|TRBJ2-7
TGTGCCAGCAGCTTACGGGGGGGGGGCGACGAGCAGTACTTC
CASSLRGGGDEQYF
>TRBD1|many|TRBV28|15|TRBJ2-7
TGTGCCAGCAGCCCGACAGGGGCTTCCTCCTACGAGCAGTACTTC
CASSPTGASSYEQYF
>NA|NA|TRBV20-1|13|TRBJ1-2
TGCAGTGCTAGACCCAGAGATAACTATGGCTACACCTTC
CSARPRDNYGYTF
>TRBD2|few|TRBV12-3/TRBV12-4|15|TRBJ2-2
TGTGCCACCCCACTAGCGGGAGGAAACACCGGGGAGCTGTTTTTT
CATPLAGGNTGELFF
>NA|NA|TRBV28|18|TRBJ1-1
TGTGCCAGCAGTTTTCTTCCGCAGGGGACCCACCCTAGCACTGAAGCTTTCTTT
CASSFLPQGTHPSTEAFF
>TRBD1|NA|TRBV10-2|12|TRBJ2-7
TGCGCCAGCCGGACAGGGGTCCACGAGCAGTACTTC
CASRTGVHEQYF
>TRBD2|many|TRBV12-3/TRBV12-4|16|TRBJ2-7
TGTGCCAGCAGTTCCTCCGGGACTAGCGGGAGGGACGAGCAGTACTTC
CASSSSGTSGRDEQYF
>NA|many|TRBV5-1|13|TRBJ1-1
TGCGCCAGCTGCGAACAGGGGAACACTGAAGCTTTCTTT
CASCEQGNTEAFF
>TRBD2|many|TRBV20-1|14|TRBJ2-1
TGCAGTGCCTTTGGGACTAGCGGGTCCAATGAGCAGTTCTTC
CSAFGTSGSNEQFF
>TRBD2|NA|TRBV30|13|TRBJ2-5
TGTGCCTGGAGTGCTGGGGGGGACGGCCGCCATCACTTC
CAWSAGGDGRHHF
>NA|few|TRBV20-1|15|TRBJ1-2
TGCAGTGCTAGCACCTCTTCAGGGTCGTTATATGGCTACACCTTC
CSASTSSGSLYGYTF
>NA|NA|TRBV2|13|TRBJ1-2
TGTGCCAGCAGTGAACAGGGGATAGTCGGCTACACCTTC
CASSEQGIVGYTF
>NA|few|TRBV7-3|12|TRBJ2-1
TGTGCCAGCAGCTTCCCGGGACACGAGCAGTTCTTC
CASSFPGHEQFF
>NA|many|TRBV7-8|16|TRBJ2-7
TGTGCCAGCAGCTTAGGACGGACCCCTTGGTACTACGAGCAGTACTTC
CASSLGRTPWYYEQYF
>TRBD1|many|TRBV2|14|TRBJ1-4
TGTGCCAGCAGTCCACGGACAGGGGGGGAAAAACTGTTTTTT
CASSPRTGGEKLFF
>TRBD2|NA|TRBV6-6|17|TRBJ2-2
TGTGCCAGCAGTTACCGCCCGACTAGCGGGAACACCGGGGAGCTGTTTTTT
CASSYRPTSGNTGELFF
>NA|NA|TRBV2|16|TRBJ2-2
TGTGCCAGCAGTGCCCCCCCGGGACGTGTGACCGGGGAGCTGTTTTTT
CASSAPPGRVTGELFF
>TRBD1|few|TRBV30|16|TRBJ2-3
TGTGCCTGGAGCAAGGGGGCGGCCCAAGGCACAGATACGCAGTATTTT
CAWSKGAAQGTDTQYF
>TRBD1|NA|TRBV11-1|15|TRBJ2-7
TGTGCCAGCAGCCGAGCCGGGACAGGGCGGTACGAGCAGTACTTC
CASSRAGTGRYEQYF
>NA|once|TRBV6-2/TRBV6-3|14|TRBJ2-2
TGTGCCAGCAACCGGGGGTCGGGCCCCGGGGAGCTGTTTTTT
CASNRGSGPGELFF
>TRBD2|many|TRBV2|15|TRBJ2-7
TGTGCCAGCAGTGATACCCTAGCGGGAGATCCCGAGCAGTACTTC
CASSDTLAGDPEQYF
>TRBD1|few|TRBV20-1|14|TRBJ1-5
TGCAGTGCTAGCCGGGACAGGGGGCAACAGCCCCAGCATTTT
CSASRDRGQQPQHF
>NA|NA|TRBV19|17|TRBJ1-5
TGTGCCAGTAGTATTAAAGGGGCACCAGGCTCTGGCTACCCTCAGCATTTT
CASSIKGAPGSGYPQHF
>NA|NA|TRBV4-1|16|TRBJ1-1
TGCGCCAGCAGCCAAGAGGGACCCGGGGCGGGATCTGAAGCTTTCTTT
CASSQEGPGAGSEAFF
>NA|many|TRBV25-1|16|TRBJ2-7
TGTGCCAGCAGTGTCTACGTAAGGGGGTCCTCCTACGAGCAGTACTTC
CASSVYVRGSSYEQYF
>TRBD2|few|TRBV30|15|TRBJ2-1
TGTGCCTGGAATAAATTAGCGGGAGGGGCCCAGGAGCAGTTCTTC
CAWNKLAGGAQEQFF